A selection of T cell receptor beta chains follows, all from one sample in a study of breast tumors, draining lymph nodes, adjacent tissues. Using its own MiXCR run on the multiplex PCR reads, TCRdb lists one record per CDR3 protein. This table has some 120,000 distinct CDR3 sequences, over 20% appearing once. Sample: axillary lymph node tissue. The receptors derive from a female donor with breast cancer. Some clones in this sample may be carry-over from other donors' samples. CDR3s include the opening cysteine and the closing phenylalanine or tryptophan. D genes are given only for firm matches. A row's size may be missing; if present it is once, few, many or a size class.

D gene: TRBD2; J gene: TRBJ2-1; CDR3 length: 15; V gene: TRBV12-3/TRBV12-4; clone size: many; CDR3 protein: CASSSLAGVYNEQFF; CDR3 DNA: TGTGCCAGCAGCTCCCTAGCGGGGGTATACAATGAGCAGTTCTTC
D gene: .; J gene: TRBJ1-4; CDR3 length: 15; V gene: TRBV2; clone size: many; CDR3 protein: CASSPQTDFGEKLFF; CDR3 DNA: TGTGCCAGCAGTCCCCAGACAGACTTCGGAGAAAAACTGTTTTTT
D gene: .; J gene: TRBJ2-3; CDR3 length: 14; V gene: TRBV6-5; clone size: many; CDR3 protein: CASSLVGSADTQYF; CDR3 DNA: TGTGCCAGCAGCCTTGTGGGTAGTGCGGATACGCAGTATTTT
D gene: .; J gene: TRBJ2-3; CDR3 length: 16; V gene: TRBV4-2; clone size: many; CDR3 protein: CASSQEPPPQLDTQYF; CDR3 DNA: TGTGCCAGCAGCCAAGAGCCCCCGCCCCAGTTAGATACGCAGTATTTT
D gene: TRBD1; J gene: TRBJ1-2; CDR3 length: 17; V gene: TRBV24-1; clone size: many; CDR3 protein: CATSASPGQGAAYGYTF; CDR3 DNA: TGTGCCACCAGTGCCTCTCCGGGACAGGGGGCTGCCTATGGCTACACCTTC
D gene: .; J gene: TRBJ2-7; CDR3 length: 12; V gene: TRBV16; clone size: few; CDR3 protein: CASSQLGSEQYF; CDR3 DNA: TGTGCCAGCAGCCAACTCGGCTCCGAGCAGTACTTC
D gene: .; J gene: TRBJ1-4; CDR3 length: 13; V gene: TRBV20-1; clone size: many; CDR3 protein: CSASVTEGEKLFF; CDR3 DNA: TGCAGTGCTAGTGTCACTGAAGGTGAAAAACTGTTTTTT
D gene: TRBD2; J gene: TRBJ2-3; CDR3 length: 10; V gene: TRBV7-9; clone size: .; CDR3 protein: CASRTSGRVF; CDR3 DNA: TGTGCCAGCCGAACTAGCGGGAGGGTATTT
D gene: .; J gene: TRBJ2-3; CDR3 length: 15; V gene: TRBV9; clone size: many; CDR3 protein: CASSDSGTSTDTQYF; CDR3 DNA: TGTGCCAGCAGCGATAGCGGAACTAGCACAGATACGCAGTATTTT
D gene: TRBD1; J gene: TRBJ2-7; CDR3 length: 14; V gene: TRBV18; clone size: .; CDR3 protein: CASSPDRATYEQYF; CDR3 DNA: TGTGCCAGCTCACCGGACAGGGCCACCTACGAGCAGTACTTC
D gene: .; J gene: TRBJ2-7; CDR3 length: 14; V gene: TRBV2; clone size: many; CDR3 protein: CAIRGQDSSYEQYF; CDR3 DNA: TGTGCCATCCGGGGGCAGGATAGCTCCTACGAGCAGTACTTC
D gene: TRBD1; J gene: TRBJ2-2; CDR3 length: 16; V gene: TRBV7-3; clone size: many; CDR3 protein: CASSLTGQVSPGELFF; CDR3 DNA: TGTGCCAGCAGCTTAACGGGACAGGTGTCCCCCGGGGAGCTGTTTTTT
D gene: TRBD2; J gene: TRBJ2-1; CDR3 length: 19; V gene: TRBV14; clone size: many; CDR3 protein: CASSPGLAGLFSSYNEQFF; CDR3 DNA: TGTGCCAGCAGCCCGGGACTAGCGGGACTGTTCAGCTCCTACAATGAGCAGTTCTTC
D gene: TRBD2; J gene: TRBJ2-1; CDR3 length: 14; V gene: TRBV24-1; clone size: many; CDR3 protein: CASSRASGSDEQFF; CDR3 DNA: TGTGCCTCCTCGAGGGCTAGCGGCAGCGATGAGCAGTTCTTC
D gene: TRBD1; J gene: TRBJ2-7; CDR3 length: 17; V gene: TRBV19; clone size: many; CDR3 protein: CASSVNRQGLGAYEQYF; CDR3 DNA: TGTGCCAGTAGTGTTAACCGACAGGGATTGGGGGCCTACGAGCAGTACTTC
D gene: TRBD2; J gene: TRBJ2-1; CDR3 length: 16; V gene: TRBV29-1; clone size: many; CDR3 protein: CSVVPHLAGEYNEQFF; CDR3 DNA: TGCAGCGTGGTCCCCCATCTAGCGGGAGAATACAATGAGCAGTTCTTC
D gene: .; J gene: TRBJ2-7; CDR3 length: 15; V gene: TRBV20-1; clone size: many; CDR3 protein: CSARTGALWGYEQYF; CDR3 DNA: TGCAGTGCTCGAACTGGGGCCCTTTGGGGATACGAGCAGTACTTC
D gene: .; J gene: TRBJ1-6; CDR3 length: 16; V gene: TRBV20-1; clone size: many; CDR3 protein: CSAISLFQGYNSPLHF; CDR3 DNA: TGCAGTGCGATCAGCCTCTTTCAGGGATATAATTCACCCCTCCACTTT
D gene: .; J gene: TRBJ2-7; CDR3 length: 15; V gene: TRBV6-2/TRBV6-3; clone size: many; CDR3 protein: CASRPRWDPTSASYF; CDR3 DNA: TGTGCCAGCAGACCCCGGTGGGACCCTACGAGCGCGTCATACTTC
D gene: .; J gene: TRBJ2-3; CDR3 length: 15; V gene: TRBV5-1; clone size: many; CDR3 protein: CASSLVSGLTDTQYF; CDR3 DNA: TGCGCCAGCAGCTTGGTATCAGGGCTCACAGATACGCAGTATTTT
D gene: TRBD1; J gene: TRBJ2-7; CDR3 length: 18; V gene: TRBV20-1; clone size: .; CDR3 protein: CSATLRAGGLRSNYEQYF; CDR3 DNA: TGCAGTGCTACCCTTCGGGCAGGGGGCTTGAGGTCGAACTACGAGCAGTACTTC
D gene: .; J gene: TRBJ2-7; CDR3 length: 16; V gene: TRBV10-1; clone size: many; CDR3 protein: CASSESEGAVNSEQYF; CDR3 DNA: TGCGCCAGCAGTGAGTCGGAAGGGGCCGTTAATAGCGAGCAGTACTTC
D gene: .; J gene: TRBJ2-5; CDR3 length: 15; V gene: TRBV7-8; clone size: many; CDR3 protein: CASSLEGGYQETQYF; CDR3 DNA: TGTGCCAGCAGCTTAGAGGGCGGATACCAAGAGACCCAGTACTTC
D gene: TRBD2; J gene: TRBJ2-3; CDR3 length: 13; V gene: TRBV20-1; clone size: many; CDR3 protein: CSVPGLRTDTQYF; CDR3 DNA: TGCAGTGTCCCGGGACTACGCACAGATACGCAGTATTTT
D gene: TRBD2; J gene: TRBJ2-3; CDR3 length: 14; V gene: TRBV5-1; clone size: many; CDR3 protein: CASSTGTSADTQYF; CDR3 DNA: TGCGCCAGCAGTACCGGGACTAGCGCAGATACGCAGTATTTT
D gene: .; J gene: TRBJ2-1; CDR3 length: 15; V gene: TRBV2; clone size: .; CDR3 protein: CASSEEASEKNEQLF; CDR3 DNA: TGTGCCAGCAGTGAAGAGGCTAGCGAGAAAAATGAGCAGCTCTTC
D gene: TRBD1; J gene: TRBJ1-4; CDR3 length: 13; V gene: TRBV3-1; clone size: many; CDR3 protein: CASSQQGEGKLFF; CDR3 DNA: TGTGCCAGCAGCCAACAGGGGGAGGGAAAACTGTTTTTT
D gene: TRBD1; J gene: TRBJ1-2; CDR3 length: 13; V gene: TRBV20-1; clone size: many; CDR3 protein: CSARRQGAGGYTF; CDR3 DNA: TGCAGTGCTAGGCGACAGGGGGCCGGTGGCTACACCTTC
D gene: .; J gene: TRBJ1-1; CDR3 length: 14; V gene: TRBV2; clone size: .; CDR3 protein: CASTRPTWDTEAFF; CDR3 DNA: TGTGCCAGCACCCGACCTACCTGGGACACTGAAGCTTTCTTT
D gene: TRBD2; J gene: TRBJ2-1; CDR3 length: 18; V gene: TRBV12-3/TRBV12-4; clone size: many; CDR3 protein: CASSTPDSGGPSYNEQFF; CDR3 DNA: TGTGCCAGCAGTACCCCCGATAGCGGGGGTCCCTCCTACAATGAGCAGTTCTTC
D gene: .; J gene: TRBJ2-2; CDR3 length: 16; V gene: TRBV18; clone size: .; CDR3 protein: CASSPPTRDMAGEPFF; CDR3 DNA: TGTGCCAGCTCACCACCGACCAGGGATATGGCCGGGGAGCCGTTTTTT
D gene: .; J gene: TRBJ1-3; CDR3 length: 15; V gene: TRBV30; clone size: .; CDR3 protein: CAWSVPGSSGNTIHF; CDR3 DNA: TGTGCCTGGAGTGTACCGGGGAGCTCTGGAAACACCATACATTTT
D gene: TRBD2; J gene: TRBJ2-7; CDR3 length: 15; V gene: TRBV20-1; clone size: many; CDR3 protein: CSANRLAGGPGEQYF; CDR3 DNA: TGCAGTGCTAATCGACTAGCGGGAGGGCCGGGAGAGCAGTACTTC
D gene: .; J gene: TRBJ1-5; CDR3 length: 16; V gene: TRBV7-6; clone size: many; CDR3 protein: CASSPDRGGSNQPQHF; CDR3 DNA: TGTGCCAGCAGCCCCGACCGGGGCGGTAGCAATCAGCCCCAGCATTTT
D gene: TRBD1; J gene: TRBJ2-6; CDR3 length: 17; V gene: TRBV9; clone size: .; CDR3 protein: CASSVPGQGGVANVLTF; CDR3 DNA: TGTGCCAGCAGCGTGCCGGGACAGGGTGGAGTGGCCAACGTCCTGACTTTC
D gene: TRBD1; J gene: TRBJ1-5; CDR3 length: 14; V gene: TRBV4-1; clone size: .; CDR3 protein: CASSQTGGDQPQHF; CDR3 DNA: TGCGCCAGCAGCCAAACAGGGGGGGATCAGCCCCAGCATTTT
D gene: .; J gene: TRBJ2-5; CDR3 length: 14; V gene: TRBV5-1; clone size: many; CDR3 protein: CASSLTGYQETQYF; CDR3 DNA: TGCGCCAGCAGCTTAACAGGTTACCAAGAGACCCAGTACTTC
D gene: TRBD1; J gene: TRBJ1-4; CDR3 length: 13; V gene: TRBV9; clone size: many; CDR3 protein: CASSAQGNEKLFF; CDR3 DNA: TGTGCCAGCAGCGCACAGGGGAATGAAAAACTGTTTTTT
D gene: .; J gene: TRBJ1-2; CDR3 length: 12; V gene: TRBV3-1; clone size: few; CDR3 protein: CASSQDTHGYTF; CDR3 DNA: TGTGCCAGCAGCCAAGATACCCATGGCTACACCTTC
D gene: .; J gene: TRBJ1-2; CDR3 length: 14; V gene: TRBV4-1; clone size: many; CDR3 protein: CASSQVRQGNGYTF; CDR3 DNA: TGCGCCAGCAGCCAAGTTCGGCAGGGGAACGGCTACACCTTC
D gene: .; J gene: TRBJ1-5; CDR3 length: 16; V gene: TRBV3-1; clone size: few; CDR3 protein: CASSQGWAGGHQPQHF; CDR3 DNA: TGTGCCAGCAGCCAAGGGTGGGCAGGTGGCCATCAGCCCCAGCATTTT
D gene: .; J gene: TRBJ2-2; CDR3 length: 13; V gene: TRBV19; clone size: many; CDR3 protein: CASRSGNTGELFF; CDR3 DNA: TGTGCCAGTAGGTCCGGGAACACCGGGGAGCTGTTTTTT
D gene: .; J gene: TRBJ2-3; CDR3 length: 17; V gene: TRBV15; clone size: many; CDR3 protein: CATSRDPPVLGTDTQYF; CDR3 DNA: TGTGCCACCAGCAGAGACCCACCCGTCCTGGGCACAGATACGCAGTATTTT
D gene: TRBD2; J gene: TRBJ2-1; CDR3 length: 14; V gene: TRBV20-1; clone size: many; CDR3 protein: CSARDWTRDNEQFF; CDR3 DNA: TGCAGTGCTAGAGATTGGACTAGAGACAATGAGCAGTTCTTC
D gene: .; J gene: TRBJ2-3; CDR3 length: 12; V gene: TRBV10-3; clone size: many; CDR3 protein: CAISDARDTQYF; CDR3 DNA: TGTGCCATCAGTGATGCGAGGGATACGCAGTATTTT
D gene: .; J gene: TRBJ2-7; CDR3 length: 16; V gene: TRBV5-1; clone size: many; CDR3 protein: CASSLGGSSKLNEQYF; CDR3 DNA: TGCGCCAGCAGCTTAGGGGGGAGTAGCAAATTAAACGAGCAGTACTTC